These 5 T cell receptor beta chains were sequenced from one sample in a study of cytomegalovirus exposure and HLA in healthy donors (dated by TCRdb to 2016 to 2017). The receptor library was made with the immunoSEQ multiplex PCR assay. A mixture of 60 forward primers for TCR Vbeta segments and 13 reverse primers for TCR Jbeta segments was used in the multiplex PCR. TCRdb's version of the immuneACCESS table is confined to in-frame rearrangements and falls short of the full clone set. An unresolved V gene accounts for under half of the shortfall where checked; the remainder is of unknown origin. For this sample the table gives some 120,000 clones, of which 81% were detected only once. 3% to 4% of the sample is held by the ten biggest clonotypes. Sequencing was performed on PBMCs. These receptors were collected from a woman younger than 45 in good health and CMV-seronegative.

This sequence joins TRBV13 and TRBJ1-1; perhaps TRBD1 as D (6 bases). This CDR3 spans 15 amino acids. The ends were cut back, 5 bases at V and 3 bases at J, with 16 bases in the middle. Germline V gene lookup returns CDR1 PRHDT and CDR2 FYEKMQ (reference sequence). CDR3 sequence: CASSTRDIKYTEAFF. The DNA of the CDR3 is TGTGCCAGCAGCACCCGGGACATAAAATACACTGAAGCTTTCTTT.

The chain employs TRBV7-9 and TRBJ2-7, with D unclear. Germline values: CDR1 SEHNR, CDR2 FQNEAQ (reference sequence). The CDR3 is made up of 14 amino acids. Trimming took 5 bases from V and 2 from J, leaving 13 bases between them. The CDR3 here is CASSTSGSTYEQYF. The CDR3 DNA is TGTGCCAGCAGCACCTCCGGGTCCACCTACGAGCAGTACTTC.

This clone has just one count. This chain uses TRBV4-3 with TRBJ2-1, with 8 bases matching TRBD1. This CDR3 comprises 15 residues. From germline, CDR1 is LGHNA and CDR2 YSLEER. The V segment lost 4 bases and the J segment 5 bases; nucleotides outside the gene matches: 7. DNA of the CDR3: TGCGCCAGCAGCCCCCGGACAGGGTACAACAATGAGCAGTTCTTC. Amino acid sequence: CASSPRTGYNNEQFF.

The V and J genes are TRBV4-1 and TRBJ2-7; D possibly corresponds to TRBD2 (6 bases). Trimming took 4 bases from V and 1 from J, leaving 17 bases between them. The germline V gene encodes CDR1 MGHRA and CDR2 YSYEKL. The CDR3 spans 16 residues. The CDR3 is CASSPGDLAQSYEQYF. CDR3 DNA: TGCGCCAGCAGCCCGGGAGATCTAGCGCAGTCCTACGAGCAGTACTTC.

On this clone: The sample has other DNA sequences that encode this CDR3 too. CDR3 sequence (DNA): TGTGCCAGCAGCGTAGCGGGCTCCTACAATGAGCAGTTCTTC. Its protein is CASSVAGSYNEQFF. The V call is TRBV9, the J call TRBJ2-1; D unresolved. The CDR3 is 14 amino acids. From germline, CDR1 is SGDLS and CDR2 YYNGEE. V lost 0 bases and J 0 bases, leaving 4 bases between the germline ends.